This TCR beta chain was identified during a study of T cell changes during pregnancy in multiple sclerosis. Trimming took 4 bases from V and 5 from J; bases not matched to a gene: 7. From germline, CDR1 is LGHNA and CDR2 YNFKEQ. CDR3 size: 15 residues. TCRdb keeps only in-frame clones here, not all; method: immunoSEQ multiplex PCR. Of around 51,000 clones in the sample, 93% are singletons; the top ten hold 1.5% to 2%. The TCR originated in a female donor with multiple sclerosis, enrolled in a pregnancy study. The chain is built from TRBV4-2 and TRBJ2-1, with 8 nucleotides matching TRBD2. Specimen: peripheral blood, collected in the second trimester of pregnancy. The DNA for the CDR3 is TGTGCCAGCAGCCGGAGCGGGAGTGTCGACAATGAGCAGTTCTTC. Translation gives CASSRSGSVDNEQFF.